Listed below are T cell receptor beta chains from one sample, sequenced in a study of OX40 agonist ivuxolimab in advanced cancers. Assay used: immunoSEQ multiplex PCR; TCRdb lists only in-frame clones, some missing. The profile shows over 50,000 clones, almost 95% of them singletons. This material consisted of CD4+ or CD8+ T cells sorted from blood, taken in a trial of the OX40 agonist ivuxolimab. The origin of the receptors is an adult with an advanced solid tumor such as melanoma, head and neck, liver or kidney cancer. Each CDR3 is given with its conserved first and last residue. Each record gives: clone size, J gene, V gene, D gene, CDR3 DNA, CDR3 protein. A D gene is named only where the DNA matches it firmly. Clone sizes are given selectively: once, few, many, or a class where the clone is expanded.

- | TRBJ1-5 | TRBV9 | - | TGTGCCAGCAGCGTAGGAGCCTTTAATCAGCCCCAGCATTTT | CASSVGAFNQPQHF
- | TRBJ2-7 | TRBV6-5 | TRBD2 | TGTGCCAGCAGGGAGACTAGCGGGGGCTCCTACGAGCAGTACTTC | CASRETSGGSYEQYF
- | TRBJ2-1 | TRBV29-1 | TRBD2 | TGCAGCGTTGCTGGGACTAGCGGGACCCTCTACTACAATGAGCAGTTCTTC | CSVAGTSGTLYYNEQFF
- | TRBJ1-2 | TRBV15 | - | TGTGCCACCAGCAGAGATCGGGCAGACCCACCGTCCACCTTC | CATSRDRADPPSTF
- | TRBJ2-5 | TRBV5-1 | TRBD2 | TGCGCCAGCAGCTTAGAACTAGCGGGAGTTCAAGAGACCCAGTACTTC | CASSLELAGVQETQYF
- | TRBJ1-5 | TRBV9 | - | TGTGCCAGCAGCGTAGCAAGCGGTCAGCCCCAGCATTTT | CASSVASGQPQHF
- | TRBJ1-2 | TRBV7-9 | - | TGTGCCAGCAGCTTCGGGGGGGAATACTATGGCTACACCTTC | CASSFGGEYYGYTF
medium-sized | TRBJ2-1 | TRBV10-3 | TRBD2 | TGTGCCGCCGGGACTAGCACATATAACCACGATGAGCAGTTCTTC | CAAGTSTYNHDEQFF
- | TRBJ2-1 | TRBV21-1 | - | TGTGCCAGCACCAAGGGTAGCGGGGGGCCTAATGAGCAGTTCTTC | CASTKGSGGPNEQFF
- | TRBJ2-2 | TRBV7-6 | - | TGTGCCAGCAGCCCCAGCCGGGACACAAACACCGGGGAGCTGTTTTTT | CASSPSRDTNTGELFF
- | TRBJ1-1 | TRBV7-9 | TRBD1 | TGTGCCAGCAGCTTAGCTCTTCAGGGGGCGCGGACTGAAGCTTTCTTT | CASSLALQGARTEAFF
- | TRBJ1-1 | TRBV13 | TRBD1 | TGTGCCAGCAGCCCGCGGACAGGGAGCACTGAAGCTTTCTTT | CASSPRTGSTEAFF
- | TRBJ2-1 | TRBV27 | TRBD2 | TGTGCCAGCAGTTTTCGGACTAGCGGGGGGATCAATGAGCAGTTCTTC | CASSFRTSGGINEQFF
- | TRBJ1-1 | TRBV7-9 | TRBD1 | TGTGCCAGCAGCTCACAGGGGAGCCCTGAAGCTTTCTTT | CASSSQGSPEAFF
- | TRBJ1-2 | TRBV18 | TRBD1 | TGTGCCAGCTCACCACCGGGACAGGGTAACTATGGCTACACCTTC | CASSPPGQGNYGYTF
- | TRBJ2-7 | TRBV27 | - | TGTGCCAGCAGTTGGGGGGTCGAGCAGTACTTC | CASSWGVEQYF
- | TRBJ2-2 | TRBV19 | TRBD1 | TGTGCCAGTAGTCCCGGCAGGGGGATTAACACCGGGGAGCTGTTTTTT | CASSPGRGINTGELFF
- | TRBJ2-7 | TRBV15 | TRBD2 | TGTGCCACCAGCAGAGTACTAGCGGGAGTCGAGCAGTACTTC | CATSRVLAGVEQYF
- | TRBJ2-1 | TRBV6-5 | - | TGTGCCACCCTAAGTGCGGGTTTTGAGCAGTTCTTC | CATLSAGFEQFF
- | TRBJ2-2 | TRBV7-8 | - | TGTGCCAGCAGCCCCGTATCGGGGGTTCCCAACACCGGGGAGCTGTTTTTT | CASSPVSGVPNTGELFF
few | TRBJ2-7 | TRBV6-5 | - | TGTGCCAGCAGTTACTCGAGCAGCGGAATCTTCGAGCAGTACTTC | CASSYSSSGIFEQYF
- | TRBJ1-5 | TRBV13 | - | TGTGCCAGCAGCTTAGGACAGGTCAATCAGCCCCAGCATTTT | CASSLGQVNQPQHF
once | TRBJ2-1 | TRBV7-6 | - | TGTGCCAGCAGCTTAGTAGGGAAGGGGGATGAGCAGTTCTTC | CASSLVGKGDEQFF
- | TRBJ2-5 | TRBV5-6 | TRBD2 | TGTGCCAGCAGCAGGGGACTAGCGGGGGGGCCTCAGACCCAGTACTTC | CASSRGLAGGPQTQYF
once | TRBJ1-1 | TRBV19 | - | TGTGCCAGTAGCCCTCAGGGTGGGGGCACTGAAGCTTTCTTT | CASSPQGGGTEAFF